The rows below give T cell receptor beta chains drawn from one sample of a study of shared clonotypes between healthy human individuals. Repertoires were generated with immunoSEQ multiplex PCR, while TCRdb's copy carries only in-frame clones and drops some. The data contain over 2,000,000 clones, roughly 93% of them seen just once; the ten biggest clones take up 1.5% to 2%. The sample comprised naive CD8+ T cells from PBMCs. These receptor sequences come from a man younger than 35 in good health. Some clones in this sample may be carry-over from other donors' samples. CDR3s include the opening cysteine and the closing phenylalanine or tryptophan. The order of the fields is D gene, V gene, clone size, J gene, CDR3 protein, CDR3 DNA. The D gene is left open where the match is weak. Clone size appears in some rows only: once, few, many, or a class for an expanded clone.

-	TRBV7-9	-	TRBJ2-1	CASSLVLVGGRYNEQFF	TGTGCCAGCAGCTTAGTCTTGGTTGGGGGACGCTACAATGAGCAGTTCTTC
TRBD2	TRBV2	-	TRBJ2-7	CASSLGTSANYEQYF	TGTGCCAGCAGCCTGGGGACTAGCGCAAACTACGAGCAGTACTTC
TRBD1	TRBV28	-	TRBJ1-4	CASSFPGQGSFREKLFF	TGTGCCAGCAGTTTCCCGGGACAGGGTAGTTTTAGAGAAAAACTGTTTTTT
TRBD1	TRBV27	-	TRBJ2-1	CASSPSTGESYNEQFF	TGTGCCAGCAGTCCGTCGACAGGGGAATCATACAATGAGCAGTTCTTC
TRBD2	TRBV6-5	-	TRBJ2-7	CASSYSGLVYEQYF	TGTGCCAGCAGTTACTCCGGACTAGTGTACGAGCAGTACTTC
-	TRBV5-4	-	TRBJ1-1	CASSLAPVPEAFF	TGTGCCAGCAGCTTGGCCCCGGTGCCTGAAGCTTTCTTT
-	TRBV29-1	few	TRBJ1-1	CSVWGGNTEAFF	TGCAGCGTTTGGGGTGGGAACACTGAAGCTTTCTTT
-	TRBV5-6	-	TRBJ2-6	CASSYIPSGANVLTF	TGTGCCAGCAGCTACATCCCCTCTGGGGCCAACGTCCTGACTTTC
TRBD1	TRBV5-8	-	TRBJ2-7	CASRGGTGVPYEQYF	TGTGCCAGCAGAGGCGGGACAGGGGTCCCCTACGAGCAGTACTTC
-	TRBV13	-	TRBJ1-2	CASSLGGDGYTF	TGTGCCAGCAGCTTAGGGGGGGACGGCTACACCTTC
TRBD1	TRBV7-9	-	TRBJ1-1	CASRSTTGVGGAFF	TGTGCCAGCAGGTCTACTACAGGGGTAGGAGGAGCTTTCTTT
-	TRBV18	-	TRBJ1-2	CASSPRSGRVEGYTF	TGTGCCAGCTCACCCCGGTCGGGCAGGGTAGAAGGCTACACCTTC
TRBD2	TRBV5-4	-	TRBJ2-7	CASSGTSGRDYEQYF	TGTGCCAGCAGCGGGACTAGCGGGAGAGACTACGAGCAGTACTTC
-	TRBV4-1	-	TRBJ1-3	CASSQDRGFSGNTIYF	TGCGCCAGCAGCCAAGATCGGGGGTTCTCTGGAAACACCATATATTTT
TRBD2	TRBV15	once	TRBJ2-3	CATSRDLRGRAADTQYF	TGTGCCACCAGCAGAGATCTACGCGGGAGGGCAGCAGATACGCAGTATTTT
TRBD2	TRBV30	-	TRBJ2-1	CAWMTGGPHEQFF	TGTGCCTGGATGACGGGAGGGCCGCATGAGCAGTTCTTC
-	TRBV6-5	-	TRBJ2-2	CASSYNSPNTGELFF	TGTGCCAGCAGTTACAACAGCCCAAACACCGGGGAGCTGTTTTTT
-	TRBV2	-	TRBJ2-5	CASELRLKETQYF	TGTGCCAGCGAACTCCGACTGAAAGAGACCCAGTACTTC
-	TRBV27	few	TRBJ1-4	CASSSRHATNEKLFF	TGTGCCAGCAGTTCCCGACACGCAACTAATGAAAAACTGTTTTTT
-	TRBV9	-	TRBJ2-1	CASSVGVGGGQFF	TGTGCCAGCAGCGTTGGGGTTGGTGGAGGGCAGTTCTTC
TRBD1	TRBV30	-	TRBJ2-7	CAWRRQGSSYEQYF	TGTGCCTGGAGACGACAGGGGAGCTCCTACGAGCAGTACTTC
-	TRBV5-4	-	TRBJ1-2	CASSFPGGYTF	TGTGCCAGCAGCTTTCCAGGAGGCTACACCTTC
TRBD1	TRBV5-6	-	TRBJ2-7	CASSPDKHRDSQSYEQYF	TGTGCCAGCAGCCCGGACAAACACCGGGACAGCCAATCCTACGAGCAGTACTTC
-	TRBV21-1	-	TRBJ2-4	CASSSIAGAIPKNIQYF	TGTGCCAGCAGCTCCATAGCGGGAGCAATACCCAAAAACATTCAGTACTTC
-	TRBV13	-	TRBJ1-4	CASSLGDSEKLFF	TGTGCCAGCAGCTTAGGGGATTCAGAAAAACTGTTTTTT
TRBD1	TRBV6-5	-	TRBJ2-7	CASSYSSTGVNEQYF	TGTGCCAGCAGTTACTCGAGTACAGGGGTTAACGAGCAGTACTTC
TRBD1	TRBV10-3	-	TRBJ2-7	CAISPGTGGYEQYF	TGTGCCATCAGTCCGGGGACAGGGGGCTACGAGCAGTACTTC
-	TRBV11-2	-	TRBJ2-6	CASSLWGEVLTF	TGTGCCAGCAGCCTATGGGGAGAGGTCCTGACTTTC
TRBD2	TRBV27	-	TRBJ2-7	CASSFGAGTSGHEQYF	TGTGCCAGCAGTTTTGGGGCTGGGACTAGCGGCCACGAGCAGTACTTC
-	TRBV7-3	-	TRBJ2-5	CASSPNVRETQYF	TGTGCCAGCAGCCCAAACGTCCGAGAGACCCAGTACTTC
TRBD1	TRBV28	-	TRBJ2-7	CASSHPRGKGYEQYF	TGTGCCAGCAGCCATCCCAGGGGGAAGGGCTACGAGCAGTACTTC
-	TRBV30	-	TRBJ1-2	CAWSVPDRKLGGPNYGYTF	TGTGCCTGGAGTGTACCGGACCGAAAATTAGGTGGGCCAAACTATGGCTACACCTTC
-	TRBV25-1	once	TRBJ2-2	CASSERTVFTGELFF	TGTGCCAGCAGTGAACGGACAGTCTTTACCGGGGAGCTGTTTTTT
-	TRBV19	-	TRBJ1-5	CASSALQGYQPQHF	TGTGCCAGTAGTGCACTCCAGGGATATCAGCCCCAGCATTTT
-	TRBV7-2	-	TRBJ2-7	CASRGLGNGDEQYF	TGTGCCAGCCGGGGGCTGGGGAATGGCGACGAGCAGTACTTC
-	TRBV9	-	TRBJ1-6	CASSVEGRSSYNSPLHF	TGTGCCAGCAGCGTAGAGGGCCGGAGCTCCTATAATTCACCCCTCCACTTT
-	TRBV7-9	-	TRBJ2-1	CASSTDNEQFF	TGTGCCAGCAGCACAGACAATGAGCAGTTCTTC
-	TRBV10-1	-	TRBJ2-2	CASRDNTGELFF	TGCGCCAGCCGGGACAACACCGGGGAGCTGTTTTTT
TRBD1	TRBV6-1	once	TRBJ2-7	CASTQDRGLKREQYF	TGTGCCAGCACCCAGGACAGGGGGCTTAAACGCGAGCAGTACTTC